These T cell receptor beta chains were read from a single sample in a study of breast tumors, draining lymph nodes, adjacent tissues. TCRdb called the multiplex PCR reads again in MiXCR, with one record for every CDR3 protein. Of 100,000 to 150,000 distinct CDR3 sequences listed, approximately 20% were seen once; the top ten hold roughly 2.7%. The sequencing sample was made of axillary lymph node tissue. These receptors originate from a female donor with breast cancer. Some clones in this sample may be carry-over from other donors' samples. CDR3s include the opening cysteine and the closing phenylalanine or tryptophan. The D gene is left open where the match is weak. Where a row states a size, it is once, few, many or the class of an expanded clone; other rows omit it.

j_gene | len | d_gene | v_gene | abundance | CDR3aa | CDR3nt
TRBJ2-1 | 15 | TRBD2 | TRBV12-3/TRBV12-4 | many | CASTVLAGSYNEQFF | TGTGCCAGCACCGTACTAGCGGGGAGTTACAATGAGCAGTTCTTC
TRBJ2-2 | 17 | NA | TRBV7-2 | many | CASSFSRTVENTGELFF | TGTGCCAGCAGCTTCTCACGGACAGTGGAGAACACCGGGGAGCTGTTTTTT
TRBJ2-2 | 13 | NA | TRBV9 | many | CASSTILGGELFF | TGTGCCAGCAGCACTATCTTGGGCGGGGAGCTGTTTTTT
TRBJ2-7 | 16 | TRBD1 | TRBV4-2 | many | CASSQDIGQGAGEQYF | TGTGCCAGCAGCCAAGATATCGGACAGGGGGCGGGGGAGCAGTACTTC
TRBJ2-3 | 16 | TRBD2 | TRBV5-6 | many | CASSYGTSVTTDTQYF | TGTGCCAGCAGTTACGGGACTAGCGTGACAACAGATACGCAGTATTTT
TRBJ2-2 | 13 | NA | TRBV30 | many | CAWNPSGTGELFF | TGTGCCTGGAACCCATCCGGCACCGGGGAGCTGTTTTTT
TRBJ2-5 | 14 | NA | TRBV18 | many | CASSPPGLGETQYF | TGTGCCAGCTCACCACCAGGGCTGGGGGAGACCCAGTACTTC
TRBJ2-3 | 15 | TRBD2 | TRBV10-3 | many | CAIKREDLRTDTQYF | TGTGCCATCAAGCGGGAGGATTTGAGGACAGATACGCAGTATTTT
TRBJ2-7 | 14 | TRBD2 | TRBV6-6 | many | CATRYSGRAYEQYF | TGTGCCACTCGGTATAGCGGGAGGGCCTACGAGCAGTACTTC
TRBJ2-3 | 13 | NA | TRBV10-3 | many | CAIRAADTDTQYF | TGTGCCATCAGGGCAGCGGACACAGATACGCAGTATTTT
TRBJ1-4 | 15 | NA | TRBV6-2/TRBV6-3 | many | CASSRSGTSGEKLFF | TGTGCCAGCAGCCGATCCGGGACCTCTGGTGAAAAACTGTTTTTT
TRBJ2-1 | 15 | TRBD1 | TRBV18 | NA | CASSSAGTVYDEQFF | TGTGCCAGCTCATCTGCCGGGACAGTCTACGATGAGCAGTTCTTC
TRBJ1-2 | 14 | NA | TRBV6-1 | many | CASSEVFRGSGYTF | TGTGCCAGCAGTGAAGTTTTCAGGGGTTCTGGCTACACCTTC
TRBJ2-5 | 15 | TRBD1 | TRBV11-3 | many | CASSPRTGGVETQYF | TGTGCCAGCAGCCCAAGGACAGGGGGGGTGGAGACCCAGTACTTC
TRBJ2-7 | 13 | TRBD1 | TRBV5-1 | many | CASSRGQPYEQYF | TGCGCCAGCAGCCGGGGACAGCCCTACGAGCAGTACTTC
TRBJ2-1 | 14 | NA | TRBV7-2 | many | CASSTQTSIDEQFF | TGTGCCAGCAGCACCCAGACTAGTATAGATGAGCAGTTCTTC
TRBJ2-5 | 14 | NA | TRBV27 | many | CASSPKGGIETQYF | TGTGCCAGCAGTCCCAAGGGTGGCATAGAGACCCAGTACTTC
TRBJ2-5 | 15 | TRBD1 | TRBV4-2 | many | CASSQDGQVGETQYF | TGTGCCAGCAGCCAAGATGGACAGGTGGGGGAGACCCAGTACTTC
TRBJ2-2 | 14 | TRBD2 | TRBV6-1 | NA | CASSTRGGDGELFF | TGTGCCAGCAGTACACGGGGGGGCGACGGGGAGCTGTTTTTT
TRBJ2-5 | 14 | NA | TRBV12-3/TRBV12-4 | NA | CASSLASGEKTQYF | TGTGCCAGCAGTTTAGCAAGCGGTGAGAAGACCCAGTACTTC
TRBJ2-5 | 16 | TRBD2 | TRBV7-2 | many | CASSLGLADGQETQYF | TGTGCCAGCAGCTTAGGACTAGCGGACGGACAAGAGACCCAGTACTTC
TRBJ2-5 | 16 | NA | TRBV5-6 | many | CASSPTEADEQETQYF | TGTGCCAGCAGCCCTACAGAGGCAGACGAACAAGAGACCCAGTACTTC
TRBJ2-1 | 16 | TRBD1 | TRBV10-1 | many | CASSGGGQGARDEQFF | TGCGCCAGCAGTGGGGGGGGACAGGGGGCGCGGGATGAGCAGTTCTTC
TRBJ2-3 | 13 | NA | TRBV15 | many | CATSWRSADTQYF | TGTGCCACCAGCTGGAGGAGCGCAGATACGCAGTATTTT
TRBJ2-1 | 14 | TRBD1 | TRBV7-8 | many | CASRDSGTVGEQFF | TGTGCCAGCAGGGACTCCGGGACAGTTGGGGAGCAGTTCTTC
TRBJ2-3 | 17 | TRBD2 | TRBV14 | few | CASGHGLAGYGTDTQYF | TGTGCCAGCGGCCACGGACTAGCGGGATATGGCACAGATACGCAGTATTTT
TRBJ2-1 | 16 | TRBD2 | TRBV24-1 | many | CATSEKRTSGSNEQFF | TGTGCCACCAGTGAAAAACGGACTAGCGGGAGCAATGAGCAGTTCTTC
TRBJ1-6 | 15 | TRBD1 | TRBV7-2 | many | CASSYWGQQNSPLHF | TGTGCCAGCAGCTACTGGGGACAGCAGAATTCACCCCTCCACTTT
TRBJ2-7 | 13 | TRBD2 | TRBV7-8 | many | CASSRSGEDEQYF | TGTGCCAGCAGCCGGAGCGGGGAGGACGAGCAGTACTTC
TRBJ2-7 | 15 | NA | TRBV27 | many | CASRGQGGISYEQYF | TGTGCCAGCAGGGGGCAAGGTGGGATCTCCTACGAGCAGTACTTC
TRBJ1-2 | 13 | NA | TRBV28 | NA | CASSVTATCGYTF | TGTGCCAGCAGTGTGACAGCCACTTGTGGCTACACCTTC
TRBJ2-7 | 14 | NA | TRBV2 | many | CASSEFETSPEQYF | TGTGCCAGCAGTGAATTCGAGACTAGTCCCGAGCAGTACTTC
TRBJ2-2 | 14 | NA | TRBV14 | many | CASSKRSGTGELFF | TGTGCCAGCAGCAAACGTTCGGGCACCGGGGAGCTGTTTTTT
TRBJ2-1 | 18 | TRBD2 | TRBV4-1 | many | CASSPPRRPGLAENEQFF | TGCGCCAGCAGCCCCCCTCGAAGACCGGGACTAGCGGAAAATGAGCAGTTCTTC
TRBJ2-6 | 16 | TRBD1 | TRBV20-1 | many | CSATAGGAGGANVLTF | TGCAGTGCTACGGCAGGGGGCGCGGGTGGGGCCAACGTCCTGACTTTC
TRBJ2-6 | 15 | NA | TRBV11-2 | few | CASSLRGAGANVLTF | TGTGCCAGCAGCTTAAGGGGCGCTGGGGCCAACGTCCTGACTTTC
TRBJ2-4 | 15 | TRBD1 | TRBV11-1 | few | CASSPQGSVKNIQYF | TGTGCCAGCAGCCCACAGGGGTCGGTGAAAAACATTCAGTACTTC
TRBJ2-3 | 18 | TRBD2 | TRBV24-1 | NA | CATSGGLAGGSSTDTQYF | TGTGCCACCAGCGGGGGACTAGCGGGAGGATCTAGCACAGATACGCAGTATTTT
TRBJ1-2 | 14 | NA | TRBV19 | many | CASSIELQTAGYTF | TGTGCCAGTAGTATAGAACTACAGACCGCGGGCTACACCTTC
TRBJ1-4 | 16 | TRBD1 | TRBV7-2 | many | CASSLTTGGADEKLFF | TGTGCCAGCAGCCTCACGACAGGGGGCGCGGATGAAAAACTGTTTTTT
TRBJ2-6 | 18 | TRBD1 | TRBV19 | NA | CASTFLGQGASGANVLTF | TGTGCCAGTACCTTTTTAGGACAGGGGGCGTCTGGGGCCAACGTCCTGACTTTC
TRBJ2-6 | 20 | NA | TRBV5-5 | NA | CASSRLPVRRDTLGTNVLTF | TGTGCCAGCAGCCGACTTCCAGTGAGGCGCGATACTCTGGGGACCAACGTCCTGACTTTC
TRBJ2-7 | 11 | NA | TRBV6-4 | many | CASRGPNEQYF | TGTGCCAGCAGAGGACCTAACGAGCAGTACTTC
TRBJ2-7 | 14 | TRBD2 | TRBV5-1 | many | CASSLTSAAGEQYF | TGCGCCAGCAGCTTGACTAGCGCCGCTGGCGAGCAGTACTTC
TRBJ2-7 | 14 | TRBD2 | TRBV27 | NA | CASSTGTSGSERYF | TGTGCCAGCAGTACCGGGACTAGCGGGAGCGAGCGGTACTTC
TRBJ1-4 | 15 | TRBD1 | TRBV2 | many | CASSSEGQGYEKLFF | TGTGCCAGCAGTTCCGAGGGACAGGGGTATGAAAAACTGTTTTTT
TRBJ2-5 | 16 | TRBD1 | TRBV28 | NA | CASSPLGQPNRETQYF | TGTGCCAGCAGCCCTTTGGGACAGCCGAACAGGGAGACCCAGTACTTC
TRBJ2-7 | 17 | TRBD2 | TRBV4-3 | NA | CASSLDSGLAGEGEQYF | TGCGCCAGCAGCCTGGATTCGGGACTAGCGGGAGAAGGGGAGCAGTACTTC
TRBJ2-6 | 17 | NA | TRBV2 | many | CASRGMTGDSGANVLTF | TGTGCCAGCAGGGGGATGACAGGAGACTCTGGGGCCAACGTCCTGACTTTC
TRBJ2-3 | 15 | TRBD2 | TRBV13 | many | CASSTTSGLTDTQYF | TGTGCCAGCAGTACAACTAGCGGGCTGACAGATACGCAGTATTTT
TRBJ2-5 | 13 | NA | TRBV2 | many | CASSEGSAGTQYF | TGTGCCAGCAGTGAGGGATCGGCGGGGACCCAGTACTTC
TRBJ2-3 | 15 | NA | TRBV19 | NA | CASSIDRGRYDTQYF | TGTGCCAGTAGTATAGATCGTGGTAGATACGATACGCAGTATTTT
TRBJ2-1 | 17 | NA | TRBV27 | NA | CASSFPPGRGSYNEQFF | TGTGCCAGCAGTTTCCCCCCCGGGCGGGGCTCCTACAATGAGCAGTTCTTC
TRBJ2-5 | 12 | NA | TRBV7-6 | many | CASSLLSETQYF | TGTGCCAGCAGCTTACTGAGTGAGACCCAGTACTTC
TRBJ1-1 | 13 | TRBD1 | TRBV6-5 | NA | CASSYSRQGAAFF | TGTGCCAGCAGTTATTCTAGACAGGGGGCGGCTTTCTTT
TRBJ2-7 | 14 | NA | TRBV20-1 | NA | CSARERTALTGQYF | TGCAGTGCTCGAGAGCGGACAGCCCTCACAGGGCAGTACTTC
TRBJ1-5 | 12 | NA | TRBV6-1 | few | CASREAQGPQHF | TGTGCCAGCAGGGAAGCCCAGGGGCCCCAGCATTTT
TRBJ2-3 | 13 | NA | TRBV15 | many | CATSRSLADTQYF | TGTGCCACCAGCAGATCACTAGCAGATACGCAGTATTTT
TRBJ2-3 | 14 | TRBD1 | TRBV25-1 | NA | CASSETGGTDTQCF | TGTGCCAGCAGTGAAACAGGGGGCACAGATACGCAGTGTTTT